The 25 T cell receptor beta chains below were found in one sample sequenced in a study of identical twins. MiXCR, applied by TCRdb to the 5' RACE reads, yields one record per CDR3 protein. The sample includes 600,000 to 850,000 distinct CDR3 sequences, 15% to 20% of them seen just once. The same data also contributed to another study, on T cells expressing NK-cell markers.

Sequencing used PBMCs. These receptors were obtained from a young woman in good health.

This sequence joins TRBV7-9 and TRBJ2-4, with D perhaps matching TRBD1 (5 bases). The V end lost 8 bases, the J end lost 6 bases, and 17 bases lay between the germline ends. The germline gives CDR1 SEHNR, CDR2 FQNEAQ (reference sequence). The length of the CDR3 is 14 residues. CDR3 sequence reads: CASGDSNMGNIQYF. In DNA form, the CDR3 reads TGTGCCAGCGGAGACAGCAACATGGGAAACATTCAGTACTTC.

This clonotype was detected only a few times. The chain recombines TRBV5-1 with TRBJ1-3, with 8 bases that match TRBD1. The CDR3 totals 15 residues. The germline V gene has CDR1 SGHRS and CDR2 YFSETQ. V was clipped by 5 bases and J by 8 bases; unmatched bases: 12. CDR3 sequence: CASSRGQGVSDTIYF. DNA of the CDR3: TGCGCCAGCAGTCGCGGACAGGGAGTATCGGACACCATATATTTT.

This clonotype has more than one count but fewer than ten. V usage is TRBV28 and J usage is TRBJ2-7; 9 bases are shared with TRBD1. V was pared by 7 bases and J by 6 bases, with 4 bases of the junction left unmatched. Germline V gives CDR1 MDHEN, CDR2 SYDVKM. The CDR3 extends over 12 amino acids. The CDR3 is CASTTGGGEQYF. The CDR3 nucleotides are TGTGCCAGCACCACAGGGGGCGGCGAGCAGTACTTC.

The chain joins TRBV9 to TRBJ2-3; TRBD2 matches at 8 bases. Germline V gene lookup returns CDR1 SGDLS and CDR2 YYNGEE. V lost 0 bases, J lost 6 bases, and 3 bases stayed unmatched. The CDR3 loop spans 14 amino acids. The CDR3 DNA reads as TGTGCCAGCAGCGTAGACGGGGGGGCCGATACGCAGTATTTT. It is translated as CASSVDGGADTQYF.

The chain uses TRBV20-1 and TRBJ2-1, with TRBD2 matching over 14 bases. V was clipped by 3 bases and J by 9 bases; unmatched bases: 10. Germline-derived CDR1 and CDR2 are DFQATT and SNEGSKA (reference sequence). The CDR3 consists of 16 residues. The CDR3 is CSASFPGTSGRFEQFF. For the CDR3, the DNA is TGCAGTGCTAGCTTTCCCGGGACTAGCGGGAGATTTGAGCAGTTCTTC.

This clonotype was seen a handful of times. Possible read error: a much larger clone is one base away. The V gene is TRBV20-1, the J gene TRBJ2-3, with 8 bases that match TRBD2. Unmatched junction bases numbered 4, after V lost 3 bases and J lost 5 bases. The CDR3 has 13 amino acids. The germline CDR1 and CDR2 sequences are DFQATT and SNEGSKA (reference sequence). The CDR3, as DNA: TGCAGTGCTAGCGGGGGGGCCCTAGATACGCAGTATTTT. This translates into CSASGGALDTQYF.

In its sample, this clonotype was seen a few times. The CDR3 sequence is CASAEGGGVQTQYF. The CDR3 coding sequence is TGTGCTAGTGCCGAGGGGGGTGGGGTGCAGACCCAGTACTTC. The genes are TRBV12-5 and TRBJ2-5; D possibly uses TRBD1 or TRBD2 (6 bases each). Germline V lookup: CDR1 LGHNT, CDR2 FRNRAP. The V end was cut by 7 bases, the J end by 6 bases, with 18 bases between. The CDR3 is 14 amino acids.

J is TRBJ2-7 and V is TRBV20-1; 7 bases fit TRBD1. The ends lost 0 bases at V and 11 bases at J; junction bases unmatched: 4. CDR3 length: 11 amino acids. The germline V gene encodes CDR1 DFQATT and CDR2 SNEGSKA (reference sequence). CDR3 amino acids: CSARDAGQEYF. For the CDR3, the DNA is TGCAGTGCTAGAGATGCAGGACAGGAGTACTTC.

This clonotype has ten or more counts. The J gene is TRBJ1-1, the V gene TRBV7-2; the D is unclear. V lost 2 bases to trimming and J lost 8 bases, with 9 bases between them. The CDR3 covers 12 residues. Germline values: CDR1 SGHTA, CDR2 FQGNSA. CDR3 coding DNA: TGTGCCAGCAGCTTATGGCGGGCCGAAGCTTTCTTT. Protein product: CASSLWRAEAFF. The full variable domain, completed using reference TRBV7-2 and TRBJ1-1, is GAGVSQSPSNKVTEKGKDVELRCDPISGHTALYWYRQSLGQGLEFLIYFQGNSAPDKSGLPSDRFSAERTGGSVSTLTIQRTQQEDSAVYLCASSLWRAEAFFGQGTRLTVV.

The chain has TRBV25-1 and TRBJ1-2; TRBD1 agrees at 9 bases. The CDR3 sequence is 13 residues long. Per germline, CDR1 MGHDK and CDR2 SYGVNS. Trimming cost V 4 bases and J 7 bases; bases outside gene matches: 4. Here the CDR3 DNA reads TGTGCCAGCAGTGTCGGACAGGGGTCTGGCTACACCTTC. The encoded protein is CASSVGQGSGYTF.

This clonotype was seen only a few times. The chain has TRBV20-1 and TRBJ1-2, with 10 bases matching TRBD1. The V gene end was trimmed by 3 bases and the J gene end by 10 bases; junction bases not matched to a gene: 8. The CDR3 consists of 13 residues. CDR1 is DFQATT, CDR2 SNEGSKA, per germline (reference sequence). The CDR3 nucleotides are TGCAGTGCTAGCCCGGGACAGGGGAGGAACTACACCTTC. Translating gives CSASPGQGRNYTF.

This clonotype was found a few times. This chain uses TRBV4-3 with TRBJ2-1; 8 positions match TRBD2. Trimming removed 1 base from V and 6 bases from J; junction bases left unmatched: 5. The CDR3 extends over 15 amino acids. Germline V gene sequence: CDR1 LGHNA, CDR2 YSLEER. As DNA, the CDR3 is TGCGCCAGCAGCCAAGTTGGACTAGCAGGCAATGAGCAGTTCTTC. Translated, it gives CASSQVGLAGNEQFF.

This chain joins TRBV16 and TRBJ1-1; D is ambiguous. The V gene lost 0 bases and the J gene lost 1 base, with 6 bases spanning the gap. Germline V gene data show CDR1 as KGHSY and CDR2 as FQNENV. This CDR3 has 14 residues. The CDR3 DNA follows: TGTGCCAGCAGCCAATCGATTGGGAACACTGAAGCTTTCTTT. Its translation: CASSQSIGNTEAFF.

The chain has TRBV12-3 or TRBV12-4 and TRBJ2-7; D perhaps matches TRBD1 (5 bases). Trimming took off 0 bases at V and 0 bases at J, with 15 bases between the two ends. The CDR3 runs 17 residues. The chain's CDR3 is CASSLAQGRLTSYEQYF. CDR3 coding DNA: TGTGCCAGCAGTTTAGCCCAGGGTCGGCTCACCTCCTACGAGCAGTACTTC.

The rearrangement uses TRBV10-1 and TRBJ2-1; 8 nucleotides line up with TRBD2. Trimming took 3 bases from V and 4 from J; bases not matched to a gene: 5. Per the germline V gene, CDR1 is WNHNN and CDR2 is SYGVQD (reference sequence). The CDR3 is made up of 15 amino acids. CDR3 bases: TGCGCCAGCAGTGATGACGGGAGGGGGTACAATGAGCAGTTCTTC. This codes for CASSDDGRGYNEQFF.

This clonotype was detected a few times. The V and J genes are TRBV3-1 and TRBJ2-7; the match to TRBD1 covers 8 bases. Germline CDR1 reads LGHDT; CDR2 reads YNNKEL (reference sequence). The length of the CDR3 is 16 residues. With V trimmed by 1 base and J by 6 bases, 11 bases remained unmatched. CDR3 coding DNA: TGTGCCAGCAGCCAAGGGCTCGGACAGGGTATGTTCGAGCAGTACTTC. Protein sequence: CASSQGLGQGMFEQYF.

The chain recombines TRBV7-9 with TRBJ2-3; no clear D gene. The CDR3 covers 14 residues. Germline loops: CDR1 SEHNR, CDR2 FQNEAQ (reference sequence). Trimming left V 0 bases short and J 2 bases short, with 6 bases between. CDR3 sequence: CASSLALYTDTQYF. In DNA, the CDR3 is TGTGCCAGCAGCTTAGCCCTCTACACAGATACGCAGTATTTT.

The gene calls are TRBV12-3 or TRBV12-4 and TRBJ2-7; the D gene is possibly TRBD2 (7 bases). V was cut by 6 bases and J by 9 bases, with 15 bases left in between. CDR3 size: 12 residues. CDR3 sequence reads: CASRGGAPGQYF. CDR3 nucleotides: TGTGCCAGCAGGGGGGGGGCCCCTGGGCAGTACTTC.

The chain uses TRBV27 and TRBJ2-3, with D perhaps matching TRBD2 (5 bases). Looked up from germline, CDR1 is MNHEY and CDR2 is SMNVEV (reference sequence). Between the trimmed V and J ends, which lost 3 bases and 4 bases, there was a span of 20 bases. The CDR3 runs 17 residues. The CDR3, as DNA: TGTGCCAGCAGTTTTTTGCGGGCGAACACTGGCCCAGATACGCAGTATTTT. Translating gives CASSFLRANTGPDTQYF.

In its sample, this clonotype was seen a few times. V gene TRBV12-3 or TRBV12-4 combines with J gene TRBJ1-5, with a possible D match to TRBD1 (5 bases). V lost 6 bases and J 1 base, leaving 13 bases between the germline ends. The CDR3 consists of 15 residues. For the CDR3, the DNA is TGTGCCAGCAGCGTAAGGGGCAGCAGCAATCAGCCCCAGCATTTT. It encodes CASSVRGSSNQPQHF.

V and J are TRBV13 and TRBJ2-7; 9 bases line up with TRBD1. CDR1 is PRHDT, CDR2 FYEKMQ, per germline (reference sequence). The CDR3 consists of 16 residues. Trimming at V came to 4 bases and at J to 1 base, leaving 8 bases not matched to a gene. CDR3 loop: CASSSSPGQGSYEQYF. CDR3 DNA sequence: TGTGCCAGCAGCTCATCTCCGGGACAGGGATCCTACGAGCAGTACTTC.

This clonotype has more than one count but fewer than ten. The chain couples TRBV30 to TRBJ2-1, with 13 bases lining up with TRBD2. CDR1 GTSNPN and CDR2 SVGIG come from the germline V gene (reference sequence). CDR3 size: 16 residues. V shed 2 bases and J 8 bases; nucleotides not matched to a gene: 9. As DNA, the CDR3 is TGTGCCTGGAGTACCGGACTAGCGGGGGCTAGGGATGAGCAGTTCTTC. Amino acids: CAWSTGLAGARDEQFF.

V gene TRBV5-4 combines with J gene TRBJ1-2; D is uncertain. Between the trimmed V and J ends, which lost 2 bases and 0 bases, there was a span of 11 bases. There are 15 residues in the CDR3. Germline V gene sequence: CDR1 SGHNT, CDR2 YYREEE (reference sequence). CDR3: CASSLRAGANYGYTF. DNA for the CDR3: TGTGCCAGCAGCTTAAGGGCCGGGGCTAACTATGGCTACACCTTC.

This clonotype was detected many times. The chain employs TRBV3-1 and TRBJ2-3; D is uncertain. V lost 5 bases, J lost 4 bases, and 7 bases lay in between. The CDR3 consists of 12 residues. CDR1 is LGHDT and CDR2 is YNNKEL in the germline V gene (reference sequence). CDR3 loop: CASSSTADTQYF. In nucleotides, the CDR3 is TGTGCCAGCAGCTCAACTGCAGATACGCAGTATTTT.

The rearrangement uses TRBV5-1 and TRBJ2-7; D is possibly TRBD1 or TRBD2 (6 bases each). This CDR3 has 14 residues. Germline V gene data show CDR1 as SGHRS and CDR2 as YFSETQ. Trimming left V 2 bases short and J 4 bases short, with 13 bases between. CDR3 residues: CASSLGGIVYEQYF. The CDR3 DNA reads TGCGCCAGCAGCTTAGGGGGGATTGTGTACGAGCAGTACTTC.